Presented here are 31 T cell receptor beta chains from one specimen sequenced in a study of cytomegalovirus exposure and HLA in healthy donors. Both 60 Vbeta primers and 13 Jbeta primers went into the PCR. Clones were read by immunoSEQ multiplex PCR, and TCRdb kept only the in-frame ones, dropping some. The table has about 130,000 clones, 80% seen once. Sample: PBMCs. The receptors come from a young man in good health and CMV-seropositive.

The sample holds one count of this clone. This rearrangement joins TRBV6-1 to TRBJ1-2; tentative D call: TRBD1 (5 bases). The germline V gene encodes CDR1 MNHNS and CDR2 SASEGT. V was pared by 5 bases and J by 7 bases, with 11 bases between. CDR3 length equals 12 residues. CDR3 in DNA: TGTGCCAGCAGTTCCCTGGGGGGTGGCTACACCTTC. Its protein is CASSSLGGGYTF.

V is TRBV9 and J is TRBJ2-2; 11 nucleotides agree with TRBD2. Trimming removed 3 bases from V and 4 bases from J; junction bases left unmatched: 5. There are 16 residues in the CDR3. Germline V CDR1 and CDR2: SGDLS, YYNGEE. The CDR3 DNA reads as TGTGCCAGCAGCGCAGTAGCGGGGGGGTTCACCGGGGAGCTGTTTTTT. Protein: CASSAVAGGFTGELFF.

The chain employs TRBV15 and TRBJ2-5, with TRBD2 matching over 8 bases. The end of the DNA fits TRBJ2-7 better, so the J call may be wrong. The CDR3 totals 14 residues. In germline, CDR1 is LNHNV, CDR2 YYDKDF (reference sequence). CDR3 DNA sequence: TGTGCCACCAGCAGAGCGGCGGGGGGCTACGAGCAGTACTTC. The encoded protein is CATSRAAGGYEQYF.

This clone was observed a handful of times. The rearrangement links TRBV29-1 to TRBJ2-3; TRBD1 matches at 9 bases. With 7 bases clipped from V and 7 bases from J, the junction kept 12 bases outside the gene matches. The CDR3 extends over 14 amino acids. Germline loops: CDR1 SQVTM, CDR2 ANQGSEA. The CDR3 loop reads CSGGQGLGLNTQYF. CDR3 bases: TGCAGCGGAGGACAGGGGTTAGGGTTAAATACGCAGTATTTT.

The rearrangement links TRBV4-2 to TRBJ1-5; 7 bases align to TRBD1. This CDR3 is 15 amino acids long. CDR1 LGHNA and CDR2 YNFKEQ come from the germline V gene. Trimming removed 3 bases from V and 0 bases from J; junction bases left unmatched: 2. The DNA of the CDR3 is TGTGCCAGCAGCCAGTACAGGGGTAGCAATCAGCCCCAGCATTTT. It codes for CASSQYRGSNQPQHF.

The gene calls are TRBV6-1 and TRBJ1-5; 8 bases match TRBD1. Germline CDR1 is MNHNS and CDR2 is SASEGT. V dropped 5 bases and J dropped 4; count of bases not matched to a gene: 4. This CDR3 region has 14 residues. Here the CDR3 DNA reads TGTGCCAGCAGTTCTCGACAGGGGAATCAGCCCCAGCATTTT. Encoded protein: CASSSRQGNQPQHF.

The chain has TRBV4-1 and TRBJ2-1; 12 nucleotides align to TRBD1. Trimming took 0 bases from V and 3 from J; bases not matched to a gene: 15. CDR1 is MGHRA and CDR2 is YSYEKL in the germline V gene. CDR3 size: 21 residues. CDR3 DNA sequence: TGCGCCAGCAGCCAAGATATCGGGGGGACAGGGGGCCGGGGGTACTACAATGAGCAGTTCTTC. Its translation is CASSQDIGGTGGRGYYNEQFF.

The chain carries TRBV15 and TRBJ1-1, with 12 bases matching TRBD1. With V trimmed by 3 bases and J by 2 bases, 7 bases remained unmatched. The CDR3 is made up of 17 amino acids. Germline loops: CDR1 LNHNV, CDR2 YYDKDF (reference sequence). CDR3 sequence (DNA): TGTGCCACCAGCAGTAGGGACAGGGGGCTCATTAACACTGAAGCTTTCTTT. Translation: CATSSRDRGLINTEAFF. Supplemented by reference TRBV15 and TRBJ1-1, the full variable domain reads DAMVIQNPRYQVTQFGKPVTLSCSQTLNHNVMYWYQQKSSQAPKLLFHYYDKDFNNEADTPDNFQSRRPNTSFCFLDIRSPGLGDTAMYLCATSSRDRGLINTEAFFGQGTRLTVV.

The chain has TRBV7-6 and TRBJ2-3; 12 bases are shared with TRBD1. V lost 4 bases, J lost 5 bases, and 7 bases stayed unmatched. This CDR3 comprises 16 residues. Germline V gene lookup returns CDR1 SGHVS and CDR2 FNYEAQ. In DNA form, the CDR3 reads TGTGCCAGCAGCTCGATCCGGGACAGGGGGCGAGATACGCAGTATTTT. This sequence encodes CASSSIRDRGRDTQYF.

The rearrangement uses TRBV6-1 and TRBJ2-7; 7 nucleotides align to TRBD2. The germline gives CDR1 MNHNS, CDR2 SASEGT. CDR3 length equals 14 residues. The junction had 6 bases not matched to a gene; V was cut back by 0 bases and J by 7 bases. The CDR3 DNA follows: TGTGCCAGCAGTGAAGCGGGGGGGGGTGAAGAGCAGTACTTC. Its translation is CASSEAGGGEEQYF.

A note on this clone: Within the sample, other DNA sequences also encode this same CDR3. The chain combines TRBV7-9 with TRBJ2-7, with 12 bases identical to TRBD2. V gave up 5 bases and J gave up 4 bases; unmatched junction bases: 12. The germline CDR1 and CDR2 sequences are SEHNR and FQNEAQ (reference sequence). The CDR3 has 17 amino acids. CDR3 amino acids: CASSLGLAGPNPYEQYF. The CDR3 nucleotides read TGTGCCAGCAGCCTGGGACTAGCGGGTCCTAACCCTTACGAGCAGTACTTC.

In the case of this clone: This same CDR3 is encoded by further DNA sequences in the sample. V gene TRBV18 combines with J gene TRBJ1-5; 7 nucleotides align to TRBD1. CDR1 KGHSH and CDR2 LQKENI come from the germline V gene. The CDR3 is 15 amino acids. The J segment lost 1 base and the V segment lost 2 bases, leaving 2 bases of the junction unmatched. CDR3 sequence (DNA): TGTGCCAGCTCACCAGAGACAGGGAGCAATCAGCCCCAGCATTTT. The encoded protein is CASSPETGSNQPQHF.

The V gene is TRBV6-5, the J gene TRBJ2-7, with no clear D. Trimming shortened V by 1 base and J by 3 bases, and 13 bases separated the two germline ends. The length of the CDR3 is 15 residues. Per the germline V gene, CDR1 is MNHEY and CDR2 is SVGAGI. CDR3 bases: TGTGCCAGCAGTTACTTACTTCGACACAACTACGAGCAGTACTTC. It codes for CASSYLLRHNYEQYF.

The J gene is TRBJ1-1, the V gene TRBV5-6; D uncertain. Germline values: CDR1 SGHDT, CDR2 YYEEEE. Between the trimmed V and J ends, which lost 4 bases and 3 bases, there was a span of 13 bases. The CDR3 is 14 amino acids. The CDR3 is CASSLSTRDTEAFF. CDR3 DNA: TGTGCCAGCAGCCTCTCGACTAGGGACACTGAAGCTTTCTTT.

This chain joins TRBV13 and TRBJ2-3, with 14 bases lining up with TRBD2. The germline gives CDR1 PRHDT, CDR2 FYEKMQ (reference sequence). The V and J ends lost 4 bases and 8 bases, in that order; junction bases with no gene match: 8. The CDR3 is made up of 16 amino acids. CDR3 protein: CASSSGTSGRVGTQYF. The CDR3 nucleotides read TGTGCCAGCAGCTCCGGGACTAGCGGGAGAGTGGGTACGCAGTATTTT.

This clone was counted between two and nine times. The chain employs TRBV5-1 and TRBJ1-5; no definite D call. This CDR3 region has 15 residues. Trimming took off 0 bases at V and 1 base at J, with 8 bases between the two ends. CDR1 and CDR2 from the germline V gene are SGHRS and YFSETQ. CDR3 sequence: CASSLDGESNQPQHF. The CDR3 DNA reads as TGCGCCAGCAGCTTGGACGGAGAGAGCAATCAGCCCCAGCATTTT. The full variable domain, with the rest looked up from reference TRBV5-1 and TRBJ1-5, is KAGVTQTPRYLIKTRGQQVTLSCSPISGHRSVSWYQQTPGQGLQFLFEYFSETQRNKGNFPGRFSGRQFSNSRSEMNVSTLELGDSALYLCASSLDGESNQPQHFGDGTRLSIL.

The chain couples TRBV29-1 to TRBJ1-2; D gene unclear. Germline lookup yields CDR1 SQVTM and CDR2 ANQGSEA. Trimming took 6 bases from V and 8 from J, leaving 7 bases between them. This CDR3 has 9 amino acids. The CDR3 loop reads CSVQEGYTF. CDR3 coding DNA: TGCAGCGTGCAGGAAGGCTACACCTTC.

This clone appeared once. V and J are TRBV6-4 and TRBJ2-2; D remains ambiguous. V lost 7 bases, J lost 7 bases, and 10 bases lay in between. The CDR3 sequence is 12 residues long. Germline CDR1 is MRHNA and CDR2 is SNTAGT. Here the CDR3 DNA reads TGTGCCAGCAAGTTAGGAGACGGGGAGCTGTTTTTT. Its protein product is CASKLGDGELFF.

This clone was picked up a small number of times. The J gene is TRBJ2-5, the V gene TRBV5-6; 14 bases line up with TRBD2. Germline loops: CDR1 SGHDT, CDR2 YYEEEE. This CDR3 comprises 17 residues. V trimming: 4 bases; J trimming: 5 bases; junction bases outside the gene matches: 10. CDR3 coding DNA: TGTGCCAGCAGCGGGATGACTAGCGGGGGGGCCGGGGAGACCCAGTACTTC. Protein: CASSGMTSGGAGETQYF.

This clone was detected only a few times. CDR3 DNA: TGTGCCAGCTCGCCCGGGGGTACCTACGAGCAGTACTTC. This gives the protein CASSPGGTYEQYF. This chain joins TRBV7-7 and TRBJ2-7; tentatively, D is TRBD2 (6 bases). The CDR3 is made up of 13 amino acids. Trimming cost V 8 bases and J 2 bases, with 13 bases left between them. Germline lookup yields CDR1 SSHAT and CDR2 FNYEAQ (reference sequence). Based on the CDR3 plus reference TRBV7-7 and TRBJ2-7, the full variable domain is GAGVSQSPRYKVTKRGQDVTLRCDPISSHATLYWYQQALGQGPEFLTYFNYEAQPDKSGLPSDRFSAERPEGSISTLTIQRTEQRDSAMYRCASSPGGTYEQYFGPGTRLTVT.

The V gene is TRBV25-1, the J gene TRBJ2-1; no firm D call. V lost 1 base and J lost 9, with 13 bases in between. CDR3 length equals 14 residues. Germline V gene data show CDR1 as MGHDK and CDR2 as SYGVNS. The CDR3: CASSESFYGTEQFF. In nucleotides, the CDR3 is TGTGCCAGCAGTGAATCGTTCTACGGTACTGAGCAGTTCTTC. Full variable domain (rest looked up from reference TRBV25-1 and TRBJ2-1): EADIYQTPRYLVIGTGKKITLECSQTMGHDKMYWYQQDPGMELHLIHYSYGVNSTEKGDLSSESTVSRIRTEHFPLTLESARPSHTSQYLCASSESFYGTEQFFGPGTRLTVL.

CDR3 loop: CASSYPSRQGRTEAFF. The CDR3 DNA follows: TGTGCCAGCAGTTACCCATCACGACAGGGACGGACTGAAGCTTTCTTT. The V and J genes are TRBV13 and TRBJ1-1; 7 positions agree with TRBD1. V lost 6 bases, J lost 5 bases, and 15 bases stayed unmatched. Germline V gene lookup returns CDR1 PRHDT and CDR2 FYEKMQ (reference sequence). The CDR3 spans 16 residues.

CDR3 sequence reads: CASRAESSGNTIYF. DNA of the CDR3: TGTGCCAGCAGGGCGGAGTCTTCTGGAAACACCATATATTTT. This chain connects TRBV27 to TRBJ1-3, with D unclear. With 6 bases removed from V and 1 base from J, the gap between germline ends came to 10 bases. Germline values: CDR1 MNHEY, CDR2 SMNVEV (reference sequence). The CDR3 sequence is 14 residues long.

This chain uses TRBV4-2 with TRBJ1-1; the D gene is possibly TRBD1 (6 bases). V lost 0 bases and J lost 0, with 11 bases in between. CDR1 is LGHNA and CDR2 is YNFKEQ in the germline V gene. The CDR3 extends over 16 amino acids. The CDR3 DNA sequence: TGTGCCAGCAGCCAAGAGTGGGGGCGCATGAACACTGAAGCTTTCTTT. Translated, it gives CASSQEWGRMNTEAFF.

J is TRBJ2-7 and V is TRBV28; 8 positions agree with TRBD2. Germline trimming cut 3 bases from V and 3 bases from J; bases unmatched to any gene: 4. The CDR3 contains 14 residues. Germline CDR1 is MDHEN and CDR2 is SYDVKM. The CDR3 DNA reads TGTGCCAGCAGTTTTCCCGGGGGGGGCTACGAGCAGTACTTC. Residues: CASSFPGGGYEQYF.

This chain uses TRBV28 with TRBJ1-5; D is unclear. The CDR3 extends over 14 amino acids. Germline CDR1 MDHEN, CDR2 SYDVKM. Trimming cost V 6 bases and J 2 bases, with 11 bases left between them. The CDR3 sequence is CASSSEGGNQPQHF. In DNA, the CDR3 is TGTGCCAGCAGCTCCGAAGGAGGCAATCAGCCCCAGCATTTT.

In its sample, this clone was seen a few times. V and J are TRBV29-1 and TRBJ2-1; D remains ambiguous. Germline V lookup: CDR1 SQVTM, CDR2 ANQGSEA. The CDR3 contains 11 residues. Trimming stripped 4 bases from V and 4 bases from J, with 5 bases between. CDR3 protein: CSVVYYNEQFF. In DNA, the CDR3 is TGCAGCGTTGTCTATTACAATGAGCAGTTCTTC.

The chain couples TRBV9 to TRBJ2-1; tentatively, D is TRBD1 (6 bases). The CDR3 loop spans 16 amino acids. Looked up from germline, CDR1 is SGDLS and CDR2 is YYNGEE. V was shortened by 3 bases and J by 6 bases, with 19 bases between the two germline ends. Here the CDR3 DNA reads TGTGCCAGCAGCGCCCGATTAGGTGGGGGCCGCAATGAGCAGTTCTTC. Amino acid sequence: CASSARLGGGRNEQFF.

This sequence joins TRBV7-8 and TRBJ1-1; maybe TRBD1 (5 bases). The CDR3 is 13 residues long. The germline V gene encodes CDR1 SGHVS and CDR2 FQNEAQ. V lost 5 bases, J lost 5 bases, and 12 bases lay in between. The CDR3 reads CASSPQGRTEAFF. The CDR3 DNA reads TGTGCCAGCAGCCCTCAGGGTCGGACTGAAGCTTTCTTT.

The CDR3 sequence is CASRRQGALNTEAFF. In DNA, the CDR3 is TGCGCCAGCAGGAGACAGGGGGCTCTGAACACTGAAGCTTTCTTT. The rearrangement links TRBV5-1 to TRBJ1-1; 10 bases agree with TRBD1. J was trimmed by 0 bases and V by 5 bases; bases with no gene match: 4. Per germline, CDR1 SGHRS and CDR2 YFSETQ. The CDR3 runs to 15 residues.

The CDR3 bases are TGTGCCAGCTCACTCCAAAGGCAGGGGGAGAACACTGAAGCTTTCTTT. It codes for CASSLQRQGENTEAFF. The chain carries TRBV18 and TRBJ1-1, with TRBD1 matching 7 bases. CDR1 KGHSH and CDR2 LQKENI come from the germline V gene. The length of the CDR3 is 16 residues. The trim removed 4 bases at V and 1 base at J, leaving 9 bases unmatched. Together with reference TRBV18 and TRBJ1-1, the CDR3 gives the full variable domain: NAGVMQNPRHLVRRRGQEARLRCSPMKGHSHVYWYRQLPEEGLKFMVYLQKENIIDESGMPKERFSAEFPKEGPSILRIQQVVRGDSAAYFCASSLQRQGENTEAFFGQGTRLTVV.